This T cell receptor (beta chain) was sequenced during a study of shared clonotypes between healthy human individuals. Study-wide results and caveats: Clonotype sharing across donors was expected to vary with sequencing depth. The study drew on few donors, limiting represented genetic and exposure-history diversity.

Every subset had its genomic DNA shared out evenly among several immunoSEQ plates. Per the original methods: ImmunoSEQ yielded junction-only sequences lacking quality scores, so filtering differed. The method was immunoSEQ multiplex PCR; TCRdb's version includes in-frame clones alone and lacks a portion of them. Clonal size and the V and J genes are those of that table, whereas D and trimming came from the DNA. The repertoire consists of about 490,000 clones, with around 80% occurring once and the leading ten covering about 12%. Germline assignment: CDR1 MNHEY and CDR2 SVGAGI. J was trimmed by 10 bases and V by 6 bases; bases with no gene match: 6. The CDR3 spans 13 residues. About this clone itself: Its target is unknown.

The sample was PBMCs. The chain couples TRBV6-5 to TRBJ2-1; 10 nucleotides align to TRBD2. The receptor was isolated from a woman aged 40 to 55 in good health. Some clones in this sample may be carry-over from other donors' samples. The CDR3 DNA follows: TGTGCCAGCAGGAATCTAGCGGGAGTGGAGCAGTTCTTC. Translating gives CASRNLAGVEQFF.